The 25 T cell receptor beta chains in this list originate from one sample, sequenced in a study of T cell responses to AZD1222 COVID-19 vaccine. Profiling relied on immunoSEQ multiplex PCR, and the TCRdb table lists in-frame clones only, not all of them. The sample consists of some 80,000 clones, more than 60% of them appearing once. The sample here was peripheral blood, taken 28 days after the second dose of the MenACWY control vaccine. All receptors come from an adult who received the MenACWY meningococcal vaccine as a control.

This clone appeared a single time. V usage is TRBV12-3 or TRBV12-4 and J usage is TRBJ1-1; no firm D call. The CDR3 length is 12 residues. V shed 5 bases and J shed 5 bases, with 9 bases lying between them. The CDR3 sequence: CASSARWTEAFF. As DNA, the CDR3 is TGTGCCAGCAGTGCGCGGTGGACTGAAGCTTTCTTT.

This sequence joins TRBV29-1 and TRBJ2-3; no clear D gene. The V and J ends lost 0 bases and 8 bases respectively, with 0 bases between them. The CDR3 totals 9 residues. Germline assignment: CDR1 SQVTM and CDR2 ANQGSEA. The CDR3 region has the DNA TGCAGCGTTGAAGATACGCAGTATTTT. Translation: CSVEDTQYF.

This clone was observed a few times. This chain links TRBV30 with TRBJ1-6, with 8 bases fitting TRBD1. Germline CDR1 reads GTSNPN; CDR2 reads SVGIG (reference sequence). Trimming took 4 bases from V and 4 from J; bases not matched to a gene: 3. The CDR3 totals 14 residues. DNA for the CDR3: TGTGCCTGGACCGGGACAGGTTATAATTCACCCCTCCACTTT. Translated, it gives CAWTGTGYNSPLHF.

This chain links TRBV9 with TRBJ2-1; D is perhaps TRBD1 (5 bases). Germline lookup yields CDR1 SGDLS and CDR2 YYNGEE. This CDR3 contains 14 residues. V was cut by 0 bases and J by 6 bases, with 10 bases left in between. CDR3 in DNA: TGTGCCAGCAGCGTAGGGGGCCAGCCCAATGAGCAGTTCTTC. Its protein is CASSVGGQPNEQFF.

This clone was seen only once. CDR3 protein: CASRLEQGSYEQYF. DNA of the CDR3: TGTGCCAGCAGGTTAGAGCAAGGATCCTACGAGCAGTACTTC. The chain is built from TRBV28 and TRBJ2-7; D gene unclear. This CDR3 spans 14 amino acids. Trimming shortened V by 6 bases and J by 1 base, and 13 bases separated the two germline ends. Germline V lookup: CDR1 MDHEN, CDR2 SYDVKM.

This clone is a singleton in its sample. The chain combines TRBV2 with TRBJ2-1; D is unresolved. Germline loops: CDR1 SNHLY, CDR2 FYNNEI. V lost 4 bases to trimming and J lost 10 bases, with 11 bases between them. This CDR3 is 12 amino acids long. DNA of the CDR3: TGTGCCAGCAGTGGAACCGGTCCGGAGCAGTTCTTC. Amino acid sequence: CASSGTGPEQFF.

This clone showed up just once. The chain has TRBV27 and TRBJ2-1; 8 bases match TRBD2. The germline V gene has CDR1 MNHEY and CDR2 SMNVEV (reference sequence). The ends lost 6 bases at V and 8 bases at J; junction bases unmatched: 21. The CDR3 has 18 amino acids. CDR3 sequence (DNA): TGTGCCAGCAGCCCAACCTCTTTGGGACTAGTTCTTTACTATGAGCAGTTCTTC. The encoded protein is CASSPTSLGLVLYYEQFF.

The V and J genes are TRBV28 and TRBJ1-2; the match to TRBD1 covers 7 bases. From germline, CDR1 is MDHEN and CDR2 SYDVKM. The CDR3 sequence is 13 residues long. The V and J ends lost 7 bases and 3 bases, in that order; junction bases with no gene match: 5. CDR3 region: CASTFGTDYGYTF. CDR3 nucleotides: TGTGCCAGCACCTTTGGGACAGACTATGGCTACACCTTC.

The sample holds one count of this clone. The V call is TRBV30, the J call TRBJ1-2, with D perhaps matching TRBD1 (6 bases). Looked up from germline, CDR1 is GTSNPN and CDR2 is SVGIG (reference sequence). V lost 0 bases and J 2 bases, leaving 10 bases between the germline ends. The CDR3 runs 14 residues. CDR3 amino acids: CAWSVGGRNYGYTF. The CDR3 bases are TGTGCCTGGAGTGTAGGGGGGCGCAACTATGGCTACACCTTC.

In this sample, this clone turned up once. This chain uses TRBV19 with TRBJ2-2, with 11 bases matching TRBD2. CDR3 length: 15 amino acids. V shed 11 bases and J 5 bases; nucleotides not matched to a gene: 10. Germline-derived CDR1 and CDR2 are LNHDA and SQIVND (reference sequence). CDR3 DNA: TGTGCCGCTCATCCGGGACTAGCGGCAACCGGGGAGCTGTTTTTT. Residues: CAAHPGLAATGELFF. Variable domain in full (rest from reference TRBV19 and TRBJ2-2): DGGITQSPKYLFRKEGQNVTLSCEQNLNHDAMYWYRQDPGQGLRLIYYSQIVNDFQKGDIAEGYSVSREKKESFPLTVTSAQKNPTAFYLCAAHPGLAATGELFFGEGSRLTVL.

This chain connects TRBV5-1 to TRBJ1-4, with TRBD1 as a possible D gene (5 bases). CDR1 is SGHRS and CDR2 is YFSETQ in the germline V gene. Trimming shortened V by 4 bases and J by 6 bases, and 13 bases separated the two germline ends. This CDR3 region has 14 residues. The CDR3 DNA is TGCGCCAGCAGCCTCGGGACGGGGGATGAAAAACTGTTTTTT. Translating it yields CASSLGTGDEKLFF.

This clone was seen a few times. V gene TRBV9 combines with J gene TRBJ1-6; D uncertain. This CDR3 comprises 14 residues. Germline V gene lookup returns CDR1 SGDLS and CDR2 YYNGEE. The ends were cut back, 4 bases at V and 7 bases at J, with 12 bases in the middle. The CDR3 region is CASSPGLPNSPLHF. CDR3 bases: TGTGCCAGCAGCCCGGGCCTCCCGAATTCACCCCTCCACTTT.

This clone has more than one count but fewer than ten. The V and J genes are TRBV7-2 and TRBJ2-1; 8 bases line up with TRBD2. Germline CDR1 SGHTA, CDR2 FQGNSA. The CDR3 is 17 amino acids. Trimming took 5 bases from V and 10 from J; bases not matched to a gene: 19. DNA for the CDR3: TGTGCCAGCAGCCTCCTGGGGGGGCGGGGGGCCGTAAGGGAGCAGTTCTTC. It codes for CASSLLGGRGAVREQFF.

V gene TRBV7-9 combines with J gene TRBJ2-7; D might be TRBD2 (5 bases). The V and J ends lost 4 bases and 7 bases respectively, with 17 bases between them. CDR3 length: 14 amino acids. CDR1 is SEHNR and CDR2 is FQNEAQ in the germline V gene (reference sequence). The CDR3 nucleotides are TGTGCCAGCAGCTCCCCGCCGGGGTCGGAAGAGCAGTACTTC. It specifies CASSSPPGSEEQYF.

This sequence joins TRBV11-3 and TRBJ2-2; 12 bases map to TRBD1. The germline CDR1 and CDR2 sequences are SGHNT and YENEEA. Losses at the gene ends were 1 base for V and 2 bases for J; bases not matched to a gene: 11. The CDR3 extends over 20 amino acids. CDR3 nucleotides: TGTGCCAGCAGCTTAGTTGCCCCGGGGACAGGGGGCCCAAACACCGGGGAGCTGTTTTTT. Translating it yields CASSLVAPGTGGPNTGELFF.

The chain has TRBV18 and TRBJ1-1; no clear D gene. Between the trimmed V and J ends, which lost 2 bases and 3 bases, there was a span of 16 bases. The germline gives CDR1 KGHSH, CDR2 LQKENI. The CDR3 has 16 amino acids. The DNA for the CDR3 is TGTGCCAGCTCACCAAGCGGAAAGCGGGAGGACACTGAAGCTTTCTTT. Amino acid sequence: CASSPSGKREDTEAFF.

This chain links TRBV5-8 with TRBJ1-1; weak D call: TRBD1 (5 bases). Trimming removed 0 bases at V and 4 bases at J, with 10 bases between. Per germline, CDR1 SGHTS and CDR2 YDEGEE. This CDR3 comprises 14 residues. CDR3 in amino acids: CASSLGGTRTEAFF. The CDR3 coding sequence is TGTGCCAGCAGCTTGGGAGGGACTCGCACTGAAGCTTTCTTT.

The rearrangement uses TRBV5-4 and TRBJ1-3; the match to TRBD1 covers 11 bases. This CDR3 has 15 residues. Germline assignment: CDR1 SGHNT and CDR2 YYREEE (reference sequence). J lost 7 bases, V lost 4 bases, and 7 bases had no gene match. The CDR3 DNA reads TGTGCCAGCAGCCTAGCCGGGACAGGGGGGAACACCATATATTTT. It yields the protein CASSLAGTGGNTIYF.

The V call is TRBV9, the J call TRBJ1-4, with a tentative D call TRBD1 (5 bases). The germline V and J ends were trimmed by 0 bases and 0 bases, with 18 bases remaining between them. CDR1 and CDR2 from the germline V gene are SGDLS and YYNGEE. The CDR3 contains 19 residues. The CDR3 spells CASSVERDVAFATNEKLFF. The CDR3 DNA sequence: TGTGCCAGCAGCGTAGAAAGGGACGTAGCTTTTGCAACTAATGAAAAACTGTTTTTT.

This CDR3 reads CASKGTGGGGYTF. CDR3 sequence (DNA): TGTGCCAGCAAAGGGACAGGGGGCGGCGGCTACACCTTC. The J gene is TRBJ1-2, the V gene TRBV2, with 12 bases aligning to TRBD1. The germline CDR1 and CDR2 sequences are SNHLY and FYNNEI. This CDR3 spans 13 amino acids. The V gene end was trimmed by 7 bases and the J gene end by 8 bases; junction bases not matched to a gene: 5. Drawing the rest from reference TRBV2 and TRBJ1-2, the complete variable domain is EPEVTQTPSHQVTQMGQEVILRCVPISNHLYFYWYRQILGQKVEFLVSFYNNEISEKSEIFDDQFSVERPDGSNFTLKIRSTKLEDSAMYFCASKGTGGGGYTFGSGTRLTVV.

The rearrangement joins TRBV3-1 (or the pseudogene TRBV3-2) to TRBJ1-1; a possible D gene is TRBD1 (5 bases). The CDR3 covers 15 residues. V was trimmed by 1 base and J by 6 bases, leaving 15 bases between them. Germline V gives CDR1 LGHDT, CDR2 YNNKEL (reference sequence). The CDR3 sequence: CASSQGPGRVAEAFF. The DNA of the CDR3 is TGTGCCAGCAGCCAAGGGCCAGGGCGAGTGGCTGAAGCTTTCTTT.

This clone showed up just once. The chain carries TRBV29-1 and TRBJ1-1, with TRBD1 matching 7 bases. The V and J ends lost 5 bases and 4 bases, in that order; junction bases with no gene match: 7. The CDR3 loop spans 13 amino acids. Germline loops: CDR1 SQVTM, CDR2 ANQGSEA. The CDR3 protein is CSVKKTGATEAFF. The CDR3 region has the DNA TGCAGCGTTAAAAAAACAGGGGCCACTGAAGCTTTCTTT. The variable domain in full, completed from reference TRBV29-1 and TRBJ1-1, reads SAVISQKPSRDICQRGTSLTIQCQVDSQVTMMFWYRQQPGQSLTLIATANQGSEATYESGFVIDKFPISRPNLTFSTLTVSNMSPEDSSIYLCSVKKTGATEAFFGQGTRLTVV.

This sequence joins TRBV10-3 and TRBJ2-6; no firm D call. The V gene's germline CDR1 is ENHRY and CDR2 SYGVKD. The CDR3 runs 15 residues. Deletions cut 8 bases from V and 4 bases from J, with 15 bases between. The CDR3 sequence: CAIGGSGAGANVLTF. The CDR3 region has the DNA TGTGCCATCGGCGGCTCGGGCGCCGGGGCCAACGTCCTGACTTTC.

This sequence joins TRBV5-1 and TRBJ2-1; 8 bases agree with TRBD2. Germline-derived CDR1 and CDR2 are SGHRS and YFSETQ. After removal of 4 bases from V and 8 bases from J, the junction contained 8 bases not matched to a gene. CDR3 size: 14 residues. The CDR3 is CASSPTGGSHEQFF. In nucleotides, the CDR3 is TGCGCCAGCAGCCCTACGGGGGGGAGCCATGAGCAGTTCTTC.

The chain is built from TRBV29-1 and TRBJ2-2, with a weak D call TRBD1 (7 bases). The ends were cut back, 7 bases at V and 2 bases at J, with 14 bases in the middle. The CDR3 covers 14 residues. Germline CDR1 and CDR2: SQVTM and ANQGSEA. Written as DNA, the CDR3 is TGCAGCGGGCAGGGGGAGGCAAACACCGGGGAGCTGTTTTTT. This codes for CSGQGEANTGELFF.